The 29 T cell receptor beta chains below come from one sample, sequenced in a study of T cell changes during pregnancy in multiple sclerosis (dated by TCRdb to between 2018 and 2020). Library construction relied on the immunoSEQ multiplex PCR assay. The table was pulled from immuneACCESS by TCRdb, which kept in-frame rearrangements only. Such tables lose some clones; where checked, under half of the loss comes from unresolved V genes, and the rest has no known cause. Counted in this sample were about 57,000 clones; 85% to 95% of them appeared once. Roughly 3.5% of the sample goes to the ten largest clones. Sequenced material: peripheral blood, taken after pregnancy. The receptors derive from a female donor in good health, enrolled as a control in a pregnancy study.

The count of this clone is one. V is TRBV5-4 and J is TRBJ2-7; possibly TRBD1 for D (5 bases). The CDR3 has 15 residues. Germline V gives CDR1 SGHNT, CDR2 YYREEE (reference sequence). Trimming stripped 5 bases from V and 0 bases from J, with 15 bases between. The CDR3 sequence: CASRSTEFSSYEQYF. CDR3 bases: TGTGCCAGCAGGTCGACAGAGTTCAGCTCCTACGAGCAGTACTTC.

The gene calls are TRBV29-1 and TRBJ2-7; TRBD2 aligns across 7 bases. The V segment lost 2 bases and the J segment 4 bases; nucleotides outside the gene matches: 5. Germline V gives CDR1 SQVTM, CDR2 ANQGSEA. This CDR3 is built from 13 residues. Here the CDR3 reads CSVELGGGYEQYF. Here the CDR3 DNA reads TGCAGCGTTGAATTGGGGGGAGGGTACGAGCAGTACTTC.

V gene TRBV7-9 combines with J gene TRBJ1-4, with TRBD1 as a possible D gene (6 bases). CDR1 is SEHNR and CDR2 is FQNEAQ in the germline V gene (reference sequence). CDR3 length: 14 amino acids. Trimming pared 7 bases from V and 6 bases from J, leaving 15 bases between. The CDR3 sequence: CASTSDSPYEKLFF. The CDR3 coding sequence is TGTGCCAGCACCTCGGACAGCCCGTATGAAAAACTGTTTTTT.

CDR3 loop: CASSLGLVNGQETQYF. CDR3 nucleotides: TGTGCCAGCAGCTTAGGACTAGTCAACGGCCAAGAGACCCAGTACTTC. This chain links TRBV13 with TRBJ2-5, with D perhaps TRBD2 (5 bases). The CDR3 totals 16 residues. V was shortened by 0 bases and J by 1 base, with 12 bases between the two germline ends. Germline CDR1 reads PRHDT; CDR2 reads FYEKMQ (reference sequence).

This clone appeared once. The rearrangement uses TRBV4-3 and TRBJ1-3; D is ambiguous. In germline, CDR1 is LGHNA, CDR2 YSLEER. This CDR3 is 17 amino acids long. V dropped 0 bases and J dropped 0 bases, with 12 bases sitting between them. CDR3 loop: CASSQDPVVSSGNTIYF. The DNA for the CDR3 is TGCGCCAGCAGCCAAGATCCGGTCGTTAGCTCTGGAAACACCATATATTTT.

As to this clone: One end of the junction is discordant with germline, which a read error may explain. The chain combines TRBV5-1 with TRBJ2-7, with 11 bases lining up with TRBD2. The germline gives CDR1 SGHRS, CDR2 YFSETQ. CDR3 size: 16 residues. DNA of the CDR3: TGCGCCAGCAGCGCTGGGGGAACCGGGACTAGCGGCCGTAACCGATTT. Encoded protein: CASSAGGTGTSGRNRF.

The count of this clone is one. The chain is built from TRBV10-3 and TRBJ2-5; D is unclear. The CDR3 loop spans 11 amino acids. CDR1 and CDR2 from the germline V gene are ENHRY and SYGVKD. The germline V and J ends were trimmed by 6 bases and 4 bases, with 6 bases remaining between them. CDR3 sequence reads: CAISPGETQYF. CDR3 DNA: TGTGCCATCAGCCCAGGAGAGACCCAGTACTTC.

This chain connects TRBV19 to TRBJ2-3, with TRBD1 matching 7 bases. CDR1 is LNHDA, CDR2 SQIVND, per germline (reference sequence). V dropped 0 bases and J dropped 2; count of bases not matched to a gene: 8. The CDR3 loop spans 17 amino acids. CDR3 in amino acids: CASSIDLSGQVTDTQYF. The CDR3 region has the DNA TGTGCCAGTAGTATAGATCTATCAGGACAGGTCACAGATACGCAGTATTTT.

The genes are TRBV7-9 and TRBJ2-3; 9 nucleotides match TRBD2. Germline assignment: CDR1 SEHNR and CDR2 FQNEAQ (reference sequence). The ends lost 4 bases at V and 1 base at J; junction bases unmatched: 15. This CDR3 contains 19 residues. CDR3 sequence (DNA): TGTGCCAGCAGCTCCCCGGGGCTAGCGGGAAGTGGGGGCACAGATACGCAGTATTTT. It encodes CASSSPGLAGSGGTDTQYF.

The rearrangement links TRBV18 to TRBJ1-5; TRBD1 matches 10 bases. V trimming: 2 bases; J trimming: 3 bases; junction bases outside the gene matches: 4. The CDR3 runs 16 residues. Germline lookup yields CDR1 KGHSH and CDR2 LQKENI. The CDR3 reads CASSPGDRGTNQPQHF. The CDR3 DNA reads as TGTGCCAGCTCACCAGGGGACAGGGGCACCAATCAGCCCCAGCATTTT.

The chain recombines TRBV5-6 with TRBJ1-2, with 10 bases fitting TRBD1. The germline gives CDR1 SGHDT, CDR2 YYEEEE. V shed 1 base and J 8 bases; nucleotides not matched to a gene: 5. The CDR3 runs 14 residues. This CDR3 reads CASSLPTGGQGYTF. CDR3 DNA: TGTGCCAGCAGCTTGCCGACAGGGGGCCAGGGCTACACCTTC.

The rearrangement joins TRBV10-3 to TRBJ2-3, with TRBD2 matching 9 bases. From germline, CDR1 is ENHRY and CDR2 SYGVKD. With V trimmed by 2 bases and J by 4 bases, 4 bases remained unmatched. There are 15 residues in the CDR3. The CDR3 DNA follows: TGTGCCATCAGTGAGGGCGGGAGGGCCGCAGATACGCAGTATTTT. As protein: CAISEGGRAADTQYF.

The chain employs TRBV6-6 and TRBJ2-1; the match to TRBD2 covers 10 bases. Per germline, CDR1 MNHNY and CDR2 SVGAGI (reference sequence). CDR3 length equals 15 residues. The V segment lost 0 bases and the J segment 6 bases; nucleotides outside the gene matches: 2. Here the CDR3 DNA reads TGTGCCAGCAGTTACTCCCAGCGGGAGGGCAATGAGCAGTTCTTC. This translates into CASSYSQREGNEQFF.

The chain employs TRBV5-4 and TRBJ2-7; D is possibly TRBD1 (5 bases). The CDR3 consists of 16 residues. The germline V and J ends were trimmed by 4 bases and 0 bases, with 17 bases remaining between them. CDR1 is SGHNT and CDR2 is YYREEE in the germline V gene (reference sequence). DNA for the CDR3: TGTGCCAGCAGCCCCCAGGGTCGTATAAGCTCCTACGAGCAGTACTTC. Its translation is CASSPQGRISSYEQYF.

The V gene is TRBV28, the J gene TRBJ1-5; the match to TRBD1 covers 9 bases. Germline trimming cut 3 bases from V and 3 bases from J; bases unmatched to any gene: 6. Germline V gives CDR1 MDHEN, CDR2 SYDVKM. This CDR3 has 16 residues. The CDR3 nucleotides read TGTGCCAGCAGTTTGTACCGGGACAGGGTCAATCAGCCCCAGCATTTT. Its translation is CASSLYRDRVNQPQHF.

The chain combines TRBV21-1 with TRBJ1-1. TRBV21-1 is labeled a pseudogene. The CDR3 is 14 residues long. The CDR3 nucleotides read TGTGCCAGCAGCAAAGAGCGGGTTCGACGTGAAGCTTTCTTT. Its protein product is CASSKERVRREAFF.

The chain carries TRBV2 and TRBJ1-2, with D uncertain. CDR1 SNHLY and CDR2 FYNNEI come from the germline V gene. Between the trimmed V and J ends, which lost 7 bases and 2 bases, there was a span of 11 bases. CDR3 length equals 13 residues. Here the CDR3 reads CASIGENNYGYTF. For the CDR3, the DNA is TGTGCCAGCATCGGGGAGAACAACTATGGCTACACCTTC.

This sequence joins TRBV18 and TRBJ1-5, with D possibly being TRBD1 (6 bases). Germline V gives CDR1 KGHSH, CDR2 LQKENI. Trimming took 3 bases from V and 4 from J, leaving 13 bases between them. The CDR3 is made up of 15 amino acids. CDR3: CASSPEIGGNQPQHF. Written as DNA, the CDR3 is TGTGCCAGCTCACCTGAGATAGGGGGAAATCAGCCCCAGCATTTT.

The CDR3 nucleotides read TGCGCCAGCAGCTTGGGCAACAGGGGTGACTATGGCTACACCTTC. Translating it yields CASSLGNRGDYGYTF. The V and J genes are TRBV5-1 and TRBJ1-2, with 7 bases lining up with TRBD1. The CDR3 sequence is 15 residues long. V was pared by 0 bases and J by 3 bases, with 5 bases of the junction left unmatched. Germline CDR1 SGHRS, CDR2 YFSETQ.

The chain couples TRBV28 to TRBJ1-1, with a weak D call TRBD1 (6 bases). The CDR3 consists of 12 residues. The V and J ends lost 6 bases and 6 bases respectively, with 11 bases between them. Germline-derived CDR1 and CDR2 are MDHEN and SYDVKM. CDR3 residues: CASRSQGAEAFF. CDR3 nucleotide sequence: TGTGCCAGCAGATCACAGGGTGCTGAAGCTTTCTTT.

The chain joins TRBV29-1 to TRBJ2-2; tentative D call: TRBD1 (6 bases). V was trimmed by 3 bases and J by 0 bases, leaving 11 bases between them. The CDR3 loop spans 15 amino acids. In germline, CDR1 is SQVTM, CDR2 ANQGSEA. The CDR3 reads CSVDVRGANTGELFF. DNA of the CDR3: TGCAGCGTTGATGTCAGGGGTGCGAACACCGGGGAGCTGTTTTTT.

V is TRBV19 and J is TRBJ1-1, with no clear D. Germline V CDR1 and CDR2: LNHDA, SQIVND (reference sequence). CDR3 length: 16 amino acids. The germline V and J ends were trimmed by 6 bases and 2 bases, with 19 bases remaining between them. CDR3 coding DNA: TGTGCCAGTAGAACCCAACCGGGAACCCTTAACACTGAAGCTTTCTTT. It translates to CASRTQPGTLNTEAFF.

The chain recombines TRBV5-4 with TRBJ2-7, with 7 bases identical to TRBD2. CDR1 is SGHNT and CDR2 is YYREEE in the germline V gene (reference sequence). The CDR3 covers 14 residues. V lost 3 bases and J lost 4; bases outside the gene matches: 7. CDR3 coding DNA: TGTGCCAGCAGCTCGGGCGGGGGAGAATACGAGCAGTACTTC. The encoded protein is CASSSGGGEYEQYF.

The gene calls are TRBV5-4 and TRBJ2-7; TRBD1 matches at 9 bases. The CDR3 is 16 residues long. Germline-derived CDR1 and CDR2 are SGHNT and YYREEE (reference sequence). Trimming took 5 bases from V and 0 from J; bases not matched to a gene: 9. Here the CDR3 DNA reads TGTGCCAGCAGGGAATACGGACAGGGGAGCTCCTACGAGCAGTACTTC. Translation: CASREYGQGSSYEQYF.

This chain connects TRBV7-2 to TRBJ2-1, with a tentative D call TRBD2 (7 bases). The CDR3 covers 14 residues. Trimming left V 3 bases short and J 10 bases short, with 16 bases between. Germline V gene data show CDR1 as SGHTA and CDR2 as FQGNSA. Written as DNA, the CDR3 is TGTGCCAGCAGCTTTGGTCGGGGGGCAGGGGAGCAGTTCTTC. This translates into CASSFGRGAGEQFF.

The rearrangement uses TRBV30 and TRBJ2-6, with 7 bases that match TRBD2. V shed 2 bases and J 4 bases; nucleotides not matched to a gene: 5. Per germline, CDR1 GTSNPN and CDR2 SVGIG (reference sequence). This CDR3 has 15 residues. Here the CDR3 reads CAWSRGGSGANVLTF. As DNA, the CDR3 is TGTGCCTGGAGTAGGGGAGGGTCAGGGGCCAACGTCCTGACTTTC.

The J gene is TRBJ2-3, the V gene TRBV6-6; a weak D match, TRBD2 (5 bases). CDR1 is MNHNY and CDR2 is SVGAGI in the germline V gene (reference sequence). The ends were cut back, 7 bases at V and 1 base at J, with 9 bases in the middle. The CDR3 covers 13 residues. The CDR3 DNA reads TGTGCCAGCACTCTCGGGGGCACAGATACGCAGTATTTT. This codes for CASTLGGTDTQYF.

The DNA of the CDR3 is TGTGCCAGCACCCAGGGGACGGGGAACACTGAAGCTTTCTTT. It specifies CASTQGTGNTEAFF. The chain carries TRBV18 and TRBJ1-1, with TRBD1 as a possible D gene (6 bases). The germline V gene has CDR1 KGHSH and CDR2 LQKENI. The CDR3 has 14 residues. The V and J ends lost 8 bases and 1 base respectively, with 14 bases between them.

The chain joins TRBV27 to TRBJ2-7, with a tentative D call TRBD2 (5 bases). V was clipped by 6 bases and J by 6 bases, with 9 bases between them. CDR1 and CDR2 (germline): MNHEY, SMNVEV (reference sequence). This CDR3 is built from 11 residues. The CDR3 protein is CASRGALEQYF. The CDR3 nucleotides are TGTGCCAGCAGGGGAGCCCTCGAGCAGTACTTC.